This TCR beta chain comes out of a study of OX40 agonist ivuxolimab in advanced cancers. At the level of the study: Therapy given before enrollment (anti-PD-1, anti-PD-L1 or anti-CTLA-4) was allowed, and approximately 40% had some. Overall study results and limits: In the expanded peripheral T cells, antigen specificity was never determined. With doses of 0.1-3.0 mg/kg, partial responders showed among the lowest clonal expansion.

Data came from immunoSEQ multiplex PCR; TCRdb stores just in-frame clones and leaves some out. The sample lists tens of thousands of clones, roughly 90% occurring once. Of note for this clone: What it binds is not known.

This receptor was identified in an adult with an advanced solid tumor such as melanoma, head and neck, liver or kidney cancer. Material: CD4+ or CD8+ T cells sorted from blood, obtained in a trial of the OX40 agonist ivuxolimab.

CDR3 in amino acids: CACSSAGTLSSYEQYF. In DNA, the CDR3 is TGTGCCTGTAGCTCCGCCGGGACACTTAGCTCCTACGAGCAGTACTTC. The chain recombines TRBV30 with TRBJ2-7; tentative D call: TRBD1 (6 bases). V gave up 6 bases and J gave up 0 bases, with 21 bases separating them. Looked up from germline, CDR1 is GTSNPN and CDR2 is SVGIG (reference sequence). The CDR3 contains 16 residues.